This T cell receptor beta chain was recovered during a study of blood T cell repertoires in COVID-19. About the study: Researchers got acute and convalescent COVID-19 samples from the United States, Italy and Spain. Sources were T cells, B-cell-depleted T cells, or PBMCs; the material itself was cDNA or gDNA.

Methods used by the authors: Estimated nucleated cell counts came from reference gene primer amplification. Produced via immunoSEQ multiplex PCR; TCRdb's table is partial and in-frame only. The V and J calls and clone size come from that table; D and trimming were worked out from the DNA. The table has 150,000 to 200,000 clones, roughly 87% seen once. CDR3 length equals 13 residues. Germline CDR1 is MNHEY and CDR2 is SVGAGI. The V and J ends lost 7 bases and 0 bases respectively, with 9 bases between them. The TCR was taken from a woman aged 40 to 50 with acute or convalescent COVID-19. The sequencing sample was made of peripheral blood. This rearrangement joins TRBV6-5 to TRBJ1-1; D is uncertain. CDR3: CASNRGMNTEAFF. DNA of the CDR3: TGTGCCAGCAACCGAGGGATGAACACTGAAGCTTTCTTT.